A single sample is the source of the 13 T cell receptor beta chains below, sequenced in a study of T-cell reconstitution after alpha-beta-depleted transplantation in children (dated by TCRdb to 2016 to 2017). To prepare the library, PCR was applied. Data came from an Illumina HiSeq 2500. To normalize quantification of the TCRbeta repertoire, the TCR libraries were built with molecular barcoding that relied on unique molecular identifiers. The public reads were reanalyzed by TCRdb: fastp trimming at Q25, MiXCR alignment, in-frame beta chains only. Rows are unified per CDR3 protein, each entry keeping the most common DNA and genes. The sample table contains about 610,000 distinct CDR3 sequences; only one count was recorded for about 10% of them. Less than 5% of the sample lies in the top ten. The specimen comprised PBMCs from the stem cell graft donor, sampled from the stem cell graft. The receptors were gathered from a human donor who donated a stem cell graft to a child with acute myeloid leukemia.

This clonotype showed up just a few times. This chain uses TRBV23-1 with TRBJ1-5, with 9 bases fitting TRBD1. TRBV23-1 falls under the ORF class, with uncertain function. There are 17 residues in the CDR3. V dropped 3 bases and J dropped 4; count of bases not matched to a gene: 10. The CDR3, as DNA: TGCGCCAGCAGTCAGCCGGGACAGGGAGGGCGGAATCAGCCCCAGCATTTT. Its protein product is CASSQPGQGGRNQPQHF.

This clonotype has a count of ten or more. This sequence joins TRBV12-3 or TRBV12-4 and TRBJ2-1, with 9 positions matching TRBD2. After removal of 6 bases from V and 5 bases from J, the junction contained 8 bases not matched to a gene. The CDR3 covers 15 residues. The CDR3 sequence: CASSLLAGWDNEQFF. The DNA of the CDR3 is TGTGCCAGCAGCCTTCTAGCGGGGTGGGACAATGAGCAGTTCTTC.

The V and J genes are TRBV29-1 and TRBJ1-2; D is possibly TRBD1 (6 bases). The V end was cut by 0 bases, the J end by 2 bases, with 7 bases between. This CDR3 has 13 amino acids. Germline V lookup: CDR1 SQVTM, CDR2 ANQGSEA. In DNA form, the CDR3 reads TGCAGCGTTGAAGACGACAGGAACTATGGCTACACCTTC. It is translated as CSVEDDRNYGYTF.

The table lists this clonotype with a few counts. V gene TRBV20-1 combines with J gene TRBJ1-2, with D maybe TRBD1 (6 bases). This CDR3 has 15 residues. Trimming cost V 0 bases and J 5 bases, with 16 bases left between them. Germline lookup yields CDR1 DFQATT and CDR2 SNEGSKA (reference sequence). CDR3 nucleotides: TGCAGTGCTAGAGATCACGGGGGGGCGGCGTATGGCTACACCTTC. As protein: CSARDHGGAAYGYTF.

This clonotype has at least ten counts. V gene TRBV6-2 or TRBV6-3 combines with J gene TRBJ2-3; D possibly uses TRBD1 or TRBD2 (5 bases each). Germline loops: CDR1 MNHEY, CDR2 SVGEGT. The length of the CDR3 is 14 residues. The V gene lost 4 bases and the J gene lost 3 bases, with 11 bases spanning the gap. In DNA, the CDR3 is TGTGCCAGCAGTTGGGGGTCGCCGACAGATACGCAGTATTTT. Encoded protein: CASSWGSPTDTQYF.

This clonotype was detected many times. This chain links TRBV3-1 with TRBJ2-3, with TRBD2 matching 11 bases. CDR3 length: 16 amino acids. Germline V gene sequence: CDR1 LGHDT, CDR2 YNNKEL (reference sequence). Trimming removed 4 bases from V and 3 bases from J; junction bases left unmatched: 6. CDR3 loop: CASSLFGTSGTDTQYF. In DNA form, the CDR3 reads TGTGCCAGCAGCCTGTTTGGGACTAGCGGTACAGATACGCAGTATTTT.

This chain links TRBV7-2 with TRBJ2-7; the D gene is possibly TRBD2 (6 bases). Trimming shortened V by 1 base and J by 2 bases, and 15 bases separated the two germline ends. Germline values: CDR1 SGHTA, CDR2 FQGNSA. CDR3 length: 16 residues. The CDR3: CASSLVGSGTPYEQYF. Here the CDR3 DNA reads TGTGCCAGCAGCTTAGTGGGTAGCGGTACACCCTACGAGCAGTACTTC. The full variable domain, completed using reference TRBV7-2 and TRBJ2-7, is GAGVSQSPSNKVTEKGKDVELRCDPISGHTALYWYRQSLGQGLEFLIYFQGNSAPDKSGLPSDRFSAERTGGSVSTLTIQRTQQEDSAVYLCASSLVGSGTPYEQYFGPGTRLTVT.

The chain joins TRBV18 to TRBJ2-7, with D perhaps TRBD2 (7 bases). V dropped 6 bases and J dropped 3 bases, with 18 bases sitting between them. Looked up from germline, CDR1 is KGHSH and CDR2 is LQKENI. The CDR3 runs to 15 residues. The CDR3 loop reads CASSGRGQTYYEQYF. The CDR3 bases are TGTGCCAGCTCTGGGAGGGGACAAACTTACTACGAGCAGTACTTC.

This clonotype has a count of ten or more. This chain uses TRBV7-6 with TRBJ2-3, with D hard to call. Germline CDR1 is SGHVS and CDR2 is FNYEAQ. This CDR3 is 12 amino acids long. Trimming stripped 5 bases from V and 4 bases from J, with 7 bases between. CDR3 sequence (DNA): TGTGCCAGCAGCCCCTTGGCAGATACGCAGTATTTT. Protein: CASSPLADTQYF.

This clonotype was observed many times. The chain couples TRBV7-6 to TRBJ2-1; TRBD2 aligns across 9 bases. V lost 3 bases, J lost 0 bases, and 3 bases stayed unmatched. This CDR3 spans 16 amino acids. The germline V gene encodes CDR1 SGHVS and CDR2 FNYEAQ. CDR3 in amino acids: CASSLGLANSYNEQFF. The CDR3 DNA reads as TGTGCCAGCAGCTTGGGACTAGCAAACTCCTACAATGAGCAGTTCTTC.

The chain has TRBV7-9 and TRBJ2-1, with 12 bases aligning to TRBD2. This CDR3 spans 15 amino acids. Germline V gene lookup returns CDR1 SEHNR and CDR2 FQNEAQ (reference sequence). The junction had 5 bases not matched to a gene; V was cut back by 5 bases and J by 6 bases. Written as DNA, the CDR3 is TGTGCCAGCAGCCACAGACTAGCGGGAGCCAATGAGCAGTTCTTC. This codes for CASSHRLAGANEQFF.

The rearrangement uses TRBV6-4 and TRBJ2-2; the match to TRBD2 covers 10 bases. V trimming: 3 bases; J trimming: 3 bases; junction bases outside the gene matches: 7. CDR3 length equals 17 residues. The germline gives CDR1 MRHNA, CDR2 SNTAGT. The DNA for the CDR3 is TGTGCCAGCAGTGAGTTAGCGGGAGGACGTGACACCGGGGAGCTGTTTTTT. Amino acid sequence: CASSELAGGRDTGELFF.

The sample holds many counts of this clonotype. The rearrangement uses TRBV7-2 and TRBJ2-3; no definite D call. Germline CDR1 reads SGHTA; CDR2 reads FQGNSA. The CDR3 has 14 amino acids. V lost 3 bases and J lost 1, with 8 bases in between. This CDR3 is CASSFARGTDTQYF. For the CDR3, the DNA is TGTGCCAGCAGCTTCGCCCGAGGCACAGATACGCAGTATTTT.